These 26 T cell receptor beta chains originate from one sample sequenced in a study of cytotoxic CD8 clonotypes in ibrutinib-treated CLL. Sequencing was performed with immunoSEQ multiplex PCR; in TCRdb, only in-frame clones are kept and a portion is missing. This table has 150,000 to 200,000 clones, 70% to 90% appearing once. Sequencing used PBMCs, obtained at disease progression, from a patient treated with ibrutinib. The origin of the receptors is a human donor with chronic lymphocytic leukemia.

The chain uses TRBV5-4 and TRBJ2-3; possibly TRBD1 or TRBD2 for D (5 bases each). The CDR3 length is 15 residues. CDR1 and CDR2 (germline): SGHNT, YYREEE (reference sequence). Trimming pared 3 bases from V and 1 base from J, leaving 12 bases between. The CDR3 coding sequence is TGTGCCAGCAGCTCATACCGGGACCGCACAGATACGCAGTATTTT. It is translated as CASSSYRDRTDTQYF.

The chain joins TRBV7-2 to TRBJ2-5, with 8 bases identical to TRBD1. The trim removed 0 bases at V and 4 bases at J, leaving 4 bases unmatched. The CDR3 is made up of 15 amino acids. Germline V gene sequence: CDR1 SGHTA, CDR2 FQGNSA. CDR3 nucleotide sequence: TGTGCCAGCAGCTTAGCCCAGGGGGCACGAGAGACCCAGTACTTC. Amino acid sequence: CASSLAQGARETQYF.

The V gene is TRBV5-1, the J gene TRBJ2-3; 8 positions match TRBD2. Germline V CDR1 and CDR2: SGHRS, YFSETQ. This CDR3 has 17 residues. V trimming: 3 bases; J trimming: 6 bases; junction bases outside the gene matches: 15. This CDR3 is CASSSTGGAGGSDTQYF. The DNA for the CDR3 is TGCGCCAGCAGCTCGACCGGAGGGGCGGGAGGCTCCGATACGCAGTATTTT.

The chain couples TRBV7-2 to TRBJ2-7; no clear D. The CDR3 sequence is 14 residues long. V was trimmed by 0 bases and J by 3 bases, leaving 9 bases between them. Looked up from germline, CDR1 is SGHTA and CDR2 is FQGNSA. The CDR3 spells CASSLAQTVYEQYF. CDR3 nucleotides: TGTGCCAGCAGCTTAGCGCAAACCGTCTACGAGCAGTACTTC.

The chain has TRBV19 and TRBJ1-1; 7 nucleotides agree with TRBD1. This CDR3 comprises 16 residues. Germline V gene sequence: CDR1 LNHDA, CDR2 SQIVND (reference sequence). V gave up 4 bases and J gave up 0 bases; unmatched junction bases: 8. This CDR3 reads CASSTGTDNMNTEAFF. CDR3 sequence (DNA): TGTGCCAGTAGTACCGGGACAGATAACATGAACACTGAAGCTTTCTTT.

V gene TRBV30 combines with J gene TRBJ2-5; no reliable D call. V lost 1 base and J 5 bases, leaving 11 bases between the germline ends. The CDR3 spans 13 residues. Germline V lookup: CDR1 GTSNPN, CDR2 SVGIG (reference sequence). CDR3 region: CAWSALIEETQYF. The CDR3 DNA is TGTGCCTGGAGTGCCCTTATTGAGGAGACCCAGTACTTC.

V is TRBV5-1 and J is TRBJ1-2; TRBD1 agrees at 10 bases. V was pared by 0 bases and J by 7 bases, with 6 bases of the junction left unmatched. The CDR3 loop spans 15 amino acids. The germline V gene encodes CDR1 SGHRS and CDR2 YFSETQ. This CDR3 is CASSLDGTGEVGYTF. The CDR3, as DNA: TGCGCCAGCAGCTTGGACGGGACAGGGGAGGTTGGCTACACCTTC.

This clone is a singleton in its sample. The rearrangement joins TRBV6-1 to TRBJ1-1; D might be TRBD1 (5 bases). The CDR3 consists of 12 residues. The germline V and J ends were trimmed by 8 bases and 2 bases, with 9 bases remaining between them. Per germline, CDR1 MNHNS and CDR2 SASEGT. The CDR3 coding sequence is TGTGCCAGCGACAGAGTTAACACTGAAGCTTTCTTT. It encodes CASDRVNTEAFF.

The chain carries TRBV15 and TRBJ2-4; no firm D call. The V gene's germline CDR1 is LNHNV and CDR2 YYDKDF (reference sequence). V gave up 3 bases and J gave up 5 bases, with 11 bases separating them. The CDR3 sequence is 14 residues long. The CDR3 DNA sequence: TGTGCCACCAGCAGCCCGCTGGCCCAAAACATTCAGTACTTC. It specifies CATSSPLAQNIQYF.

The chain links TRBV30 to TRBJ2-1; D unclear. The length of the CDR3 is 15 residues. The V end lost 2 bases, the J end lost 0 bases, and 11 bases lay between the germline ends. Germline V gives CDR1 GTSNPN, CDR2 SVGIG (reference sequence). This CDR3 is CAWSFGLNSYNEQFF. The CDR3, as DNA: TGTGCCTGGAGTTTTGGGCTAAACTCCTACAATGAGCAGTTCTTC.

The CDR3 loop is CASSIKPYVGELFF. The CDR3 nucleotides are TGTGCCAGTAGTATAAAGCCCTACGTGGGGGAGCTGTTTTTT. The V and J genes are TRBV19 and TRBJ2-2; the D is unclear. V lost 2 bases to trimming and J lost 8 bases, with 12 bases between them. The CDR3 runs 14 residues. Germline V gene lookup returns CDR1 LNHDA and CDR2 SQIVND (reference sequence).

V gene TRBV5-3 combines with J gene TRBJ1-4; D unclear. TRBV5-3 is known as an ORF, though its function is uncertain. The germline V and J ends were trimmed by 4 bases and 11 bases, with 33 bases remaining between them. This CDR3 has 19 residues. This CDR3 is CARSHCDPFAGVRSGKLFF. For the CDR3, the DNA is TGTGCCAGAAGCCATTGTGATCCCTTCGCCGGGGTCCGTTCCGGGAAACTGTTTTTT.

Only one count was recorded for this clone. This sequence joins TRBV30 and TRBJ2-5, with 11 bases that match TRBD1. This CDR3 spans 13 amino acids. Germline-derived CDR1 and CDR2 are GTSNPN and SVGIG (reference sequence). J was trimmed by 6 bases and V by 2 bases; bases with no gene match: 2. The CDR3 bases are TGTGCCTGGAGTCTGGACAGGGGGCAGACCCAGTACTTC. It yields the protein CAWSLDRGQTQYF.

The chain couples TRBV30 to TRBJ1-5; D gene unclear. The CDR3 is made up of 13 amino acids. Germline loops: CDR1 GTSNPN, CDR2 SVGIG (reference sequence). V lost 1 base, J lost 5 bases, and 9 bases lay in between. Written as DNA, the CDR3 is TGTGCCTGGAGTGGGGCAGAATATCAGCCCCAGCATTTT. Protein product: CAWSGAEYQPQHF.

This clone was observed a few times. The chain uses TRBV2 and TRBJ1-5; TRBD1 agrees at 7 bases. CDR1 is SNHLY and CDR2 is FYNNEI in the germline V gene. The J segment lost 4 bases and the V segment lost 3 bases, leaving 9 bases of the junction unmatched. The CDR3 runs to 16 residues. In DNA, the CDR3 is TGTGCCAGCAGTGATTGGGGTCCAGGGGGAAATCAGCCCCAGCATTTT. Its protein is CASSDWGPGGNQPQHF.

The J gene is TRBJ2-1, the V gene TRBV7-3; possible D gene TRBD1, 5 bases. V lost 4 bases and J lost 8, with 15 bases in between. This CDR3 region has 14 residues. CDR1 is SGHTA and CDR2 is FQGTGA in the germline V gene. CDR3 nucleotides: TGTGCCAGCAGCTCGAAGCAGGGTTGGCATGAGCAGTTCTTC. Its translation is CASSSKQGWHEQFF.

This chain links TRBV6-6 with TRBJ1-4, with D possibly TRBD1 on 6 matching bases. This CDR3 comprises 15 residues. Germline CDR1 reads MNHNY; CDR2 reads SVGAGI (reference sequence). The V gene lost 2 bases and the J gene lost 5 bases, with 12 bases spanning the gap. This CDR3 is CASSYRQASNEKLFF. The CDR3 DNA is TGTGCCAGCAGTTACCGACAGGCGTCAAATGAAAAACTGTTTTTT.

This clone was detected once. The chain has TRBV28 and TRBJ1-1; D gene uncertain. Trimming took 2 bases from V and 7 from J, leaving 5 bases between them. This CDR3 is 11 amino acids long. CDR1 MDHEN and CDR2 SYDVKM come from the germline V gene. CDR3 sequence (DNA): TGTGCCAGCAGTTTAATTGGTGAAGCTTTCTTT. It yields the protein CASSLIGEAFF.

This clone was detected once. This chain links TRBV19 with TRBJ2-4, with TRBD1 identical over 7 bases. With 7 bases clipped from V and 5 bases from J, the junction kept 8 bases outside the gene matches. The length of the CDR3 is 14 residues. The V gene's germline CDR1 is LNHDA and CDR2 SQIVND (reference sequence). This CDR3 reads CASTSDRDQNIQYF. In DNA form, the CDR3 reads TGTGCCAGTACTTCCGACAGGGACCAAAACATTCAGTACTTC.

The chain uses TRBV7-2 and TRBJ1-5, with D possibly matching TRBD1 (5 bases). Germline lookup yields CDR1 SGHTA and CDR2 FQGNSA. V gave up 5 bases and J gave up 4 bases, with 18 bases separating them. The CDR3 consists of 16 residues. The chain's CDR3 is CASSLTGAMGNQPQHF. CDR3 coding DNA: TGTGCCAGCAGCCTAACCGGGGCGATGGGGAATCAGCCCCAGCATTTT.

The J gene is TRBJ1-5, the V gene TRBV4-3; no reliable D call. From germline, CDR1 is LGHNA and CDR2 YSLEER. Trimming stripped 1 base from V and 2 bases from J, with 6 bases between. The CDR3 has 14 residues. For the CDR3, the DNA is TGCGCCAGCAGCCAAGTATCTGGCAATCAGCCCCAGCATTTT. This translates into CASSQVSGNQPQHF.

This clone was observed once. The V gene is TRBV18, the J gene TRBJ2-1; no clear D gene. This CDR3 spans 15 amino acids. Germline V CDR1 and CDR2: KGHSH, LQKENI. Trimming took off 1 base at V and 3 bases at J, with 10 bases between the two ends. CDR3 sequence reads: CASSPLGSSYNEQFF. The CDR3 region has the DNA TGTGCCAGCTCACCACTTGGTTCCAGCTACAATGAGCAGTTCTTC.

The genes are TRBV5-1 and TRBJ1-2; TRBD1 matches at 12 bases. The CDR3 runs 18 residues. Germline-derived CDR1 and CDR2 are SGHRS and YFSETQ. The V segment lost 4 bases and the J segment 6 bases; nucleotides outside the gene matches: 16. CDR3 nucleotide sequence: TGCGCCAGCAGCGAAGTCCCGGGACAGGGGGCGGGTAGTAATGGCTACACCTTC. This gives the protein CASSEVPGQGAGSNGYTF.

This chain's CDR3 is CASSTWDSITDTQYF. The CDR3, as DNA: TGTGCCAGCAGTACATGGGACAGTATCACAGATACGCAGTATTTT. The V gene is TRBV6-5, the J gene TRBJ2-3, with 7 bases lining up with TRBD1. Germline V lookup: CDR1 MNHEY, CDR2 SVGAGI. Trimming removed 5 bases from V and 2 bases from J; junction bases left unmatched: 7. The length of the CDR3 is 15 residues.

DNA for the CDR3: TGTGCCAGCAGTTACTTCCCTGGACTAGGGGAGACCCAGTACTTC. It is translated as CASSYFPGLGETQYF. The rearrangement uses TRBV6-5 and TRBJ2-5, with 7 bases lining up with TRBD2. V lost 1 base, J lost 5 bases, and 7 bases stayed unmatched. The V gene's germline CDR1 is MNHEY and CDR2 SVGAGI. This CDR3 has 15 amino acids.

The genes are TRBV7-8 and TRBJ1-1; no firm D call. Germline values: CDR1 SGHVS, CDR2 FQNEAQ. CDR3 size: 13 residues. V lost 3 bases, J lost 3 bases, and 8 bases lay in between. For the CDR3, the DNA is TGTGCCAGCAGCTTTTCGGAGTACACTGAAGCTTTCTTT. Protein product: CASSFSEYTEAFF. Variable domain in full (rest from reference TRBV7-8 and TRBJ1-1): GAGVSQSPRYKVAKRGQDVALRCDPISGHVSLFWYQQALGQGPEFLTYFQNEAQLDKSGLPSDRFFAERPEGSVSTLKIQRTQQEDSAVYLCASSFSEYTEAFFGQGTRLTVV.